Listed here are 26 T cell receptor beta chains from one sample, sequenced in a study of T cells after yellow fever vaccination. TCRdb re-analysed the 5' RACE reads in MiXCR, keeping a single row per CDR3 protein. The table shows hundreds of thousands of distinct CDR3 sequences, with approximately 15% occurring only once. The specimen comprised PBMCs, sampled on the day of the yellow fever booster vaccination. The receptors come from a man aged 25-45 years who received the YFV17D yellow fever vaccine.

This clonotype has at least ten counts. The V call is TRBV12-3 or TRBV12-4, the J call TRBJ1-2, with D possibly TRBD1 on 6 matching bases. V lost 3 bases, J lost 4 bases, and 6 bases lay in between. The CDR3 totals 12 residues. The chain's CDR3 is CASSLGAYGYTF. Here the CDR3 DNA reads TGTGCCAGCAGTTTGGGGGCCTATGGCTACACCTTC.

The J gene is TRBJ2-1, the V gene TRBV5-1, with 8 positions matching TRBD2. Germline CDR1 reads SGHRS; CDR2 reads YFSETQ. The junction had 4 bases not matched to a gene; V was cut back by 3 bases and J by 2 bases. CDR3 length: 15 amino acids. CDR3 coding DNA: TGCGCCAGCAGCTCGGGGGGGGACCCCTACAATGAGCAGTTCTTC. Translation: CASSSGGDPYNEQFF.

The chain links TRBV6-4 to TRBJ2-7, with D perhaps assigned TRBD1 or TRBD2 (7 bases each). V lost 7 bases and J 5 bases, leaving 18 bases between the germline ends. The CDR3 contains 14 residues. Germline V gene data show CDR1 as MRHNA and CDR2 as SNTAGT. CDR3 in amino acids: CASITAGQNHEQYF. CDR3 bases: TGTGCCAGCATCACAGCGGGACAGAACCACGAGCAGTACTTC.

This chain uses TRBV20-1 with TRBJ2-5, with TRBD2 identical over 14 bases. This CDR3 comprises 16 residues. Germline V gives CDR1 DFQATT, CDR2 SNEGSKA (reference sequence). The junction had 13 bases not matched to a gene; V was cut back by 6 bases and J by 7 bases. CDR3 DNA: TGCAGTGCCCCGGGACTAGCGGGAGAGTATGGAGGGACCCAGTACTTC. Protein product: CSAPGLAGEYGGTQYF.

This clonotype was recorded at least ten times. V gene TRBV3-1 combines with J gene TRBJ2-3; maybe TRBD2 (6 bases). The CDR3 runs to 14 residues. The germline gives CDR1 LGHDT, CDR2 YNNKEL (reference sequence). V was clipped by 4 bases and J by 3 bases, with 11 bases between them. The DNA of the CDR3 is TGTGCCAGCAGCCTTCTCGGGGGAACAGATACGCAGTATTTT. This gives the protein CASSLLGGTDTQYF.

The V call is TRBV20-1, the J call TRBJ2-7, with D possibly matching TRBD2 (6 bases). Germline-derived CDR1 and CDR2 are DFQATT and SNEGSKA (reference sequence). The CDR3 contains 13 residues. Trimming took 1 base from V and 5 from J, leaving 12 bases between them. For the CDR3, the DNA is TGCAGTGCTAGAGCGGGAGTTTCGGACGAGCAGTACTTC. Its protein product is CSARAGVSDEQYF.

The CDR3 spells CASSLEWGGNNEQFF. The CDR3 region has the DNA TGTGCCAGCAGCTTAGAATGGGGGGGTAACAATGAGCAGTTCTTC. This chain connects TRBV7-9 to TRBJ2-1; TRBD2 agrees at 7 bases. The CDR3 runs to 15 residues. CDR1 and CDR2 from the germline V gene are SEHNR and FQNEAQ (reference sequence). After removal of 1 base from V and 5 bases from J, the junction contained 5 bases not matched to a gene.

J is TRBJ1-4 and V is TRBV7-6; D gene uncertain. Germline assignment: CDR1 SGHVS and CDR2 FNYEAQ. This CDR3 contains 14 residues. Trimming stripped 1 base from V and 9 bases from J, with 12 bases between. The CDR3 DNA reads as TGTGCCAGCAGCTTAGACGGGCGTGGGCAAAAACTGTTTTTT. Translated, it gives CASSLDGRGQKLFF.

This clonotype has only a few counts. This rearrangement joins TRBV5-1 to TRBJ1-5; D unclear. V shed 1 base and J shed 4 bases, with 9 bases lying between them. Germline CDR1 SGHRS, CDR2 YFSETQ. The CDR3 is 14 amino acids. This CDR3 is CASSLFLGNQPQHF. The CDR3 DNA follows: TGCGCCAGCAGCTTGTTTTTAGGGAATCAGCCCCAGCATTTT.

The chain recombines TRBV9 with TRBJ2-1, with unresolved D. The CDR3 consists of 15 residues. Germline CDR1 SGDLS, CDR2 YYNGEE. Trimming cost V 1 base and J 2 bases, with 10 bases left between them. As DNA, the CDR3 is TGTGCCAGCAGCGTATCCTTAGGCGCCTACAATGAGCAGTTCTTC. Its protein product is CASSVSLGAYNEQFF.

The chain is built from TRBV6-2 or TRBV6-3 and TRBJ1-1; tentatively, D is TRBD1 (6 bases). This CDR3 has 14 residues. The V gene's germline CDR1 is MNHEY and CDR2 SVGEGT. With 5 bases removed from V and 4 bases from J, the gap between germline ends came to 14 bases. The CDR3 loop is CASSNLKGVTEAFF. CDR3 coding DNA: TGTGCCAGCAGTAATCTGAAGGGGGTCACTGAAGCTTTCTTT.

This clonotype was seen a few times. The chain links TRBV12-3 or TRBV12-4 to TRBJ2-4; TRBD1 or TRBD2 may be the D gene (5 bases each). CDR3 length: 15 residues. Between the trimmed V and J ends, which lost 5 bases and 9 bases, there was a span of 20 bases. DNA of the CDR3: TGTGCCAGCAGTCCCCGGGACGGACCCCGGTCCATTCAGTACTTC. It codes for CASSPRDGPRSIQYF.

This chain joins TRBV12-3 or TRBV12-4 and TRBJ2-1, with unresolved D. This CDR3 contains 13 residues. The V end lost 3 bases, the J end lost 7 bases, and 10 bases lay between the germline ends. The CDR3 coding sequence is TGTGCCAGCAGTTTCGCGAGCGTTAATGAGCAGTTCTTC. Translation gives CASSFASVNEQFF.

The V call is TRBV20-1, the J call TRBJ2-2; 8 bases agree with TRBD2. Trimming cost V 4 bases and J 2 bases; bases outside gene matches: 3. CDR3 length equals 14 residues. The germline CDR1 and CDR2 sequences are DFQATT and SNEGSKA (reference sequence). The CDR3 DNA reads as TGCAGTGCTATTTTAGCGGGAAACACCGGGGAGCTGTTTTTT. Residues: CSAILAGNTGELFF.

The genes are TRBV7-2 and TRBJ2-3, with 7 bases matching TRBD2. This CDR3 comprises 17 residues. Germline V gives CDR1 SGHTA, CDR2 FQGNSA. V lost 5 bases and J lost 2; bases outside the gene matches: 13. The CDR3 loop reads CASSSRGRELFTDTQYF. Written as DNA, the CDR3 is TGTGCCAGCAGCAGCAGAGGGCGGGAGCTATTCACAGATACGCAGTATTTT.

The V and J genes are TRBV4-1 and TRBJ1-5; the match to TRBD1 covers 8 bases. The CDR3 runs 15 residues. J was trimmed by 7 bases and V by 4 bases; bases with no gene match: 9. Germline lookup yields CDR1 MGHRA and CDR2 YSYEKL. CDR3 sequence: CASSPVAGGQQPQHF. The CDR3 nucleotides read TGCGCCAGCAGCCCGGTGGCAGGGGGCCAGCAGCCCCAGCATTTT.

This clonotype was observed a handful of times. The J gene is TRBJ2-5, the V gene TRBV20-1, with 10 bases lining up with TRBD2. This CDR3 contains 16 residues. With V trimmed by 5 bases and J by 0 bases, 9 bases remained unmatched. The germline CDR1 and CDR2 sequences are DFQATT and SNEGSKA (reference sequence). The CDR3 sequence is CSARLAGEAYQETQYF. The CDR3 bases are TGCAGTGCTCGCCTAGCGGGAGAGGCGTACCAAGAGACCCAGTACTTC.

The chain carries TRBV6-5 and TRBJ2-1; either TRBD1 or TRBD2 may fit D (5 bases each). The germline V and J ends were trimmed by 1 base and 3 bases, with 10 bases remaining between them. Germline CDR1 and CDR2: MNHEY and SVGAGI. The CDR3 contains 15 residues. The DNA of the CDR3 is TGTGCCAGCAGTTACTTGACGGGACGCTACAATGAGCAGTTCTTC. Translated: CASSYLTGRYNEQFF.

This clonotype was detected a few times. The CDR3 region is CASSLGGWTSPSRNEQFF. The DNA of the CDR3 is TGTGCCAGCAGCTTAGGGGGGTGGACTAGCCCCTCGAGGAATGAGCAGTTCTTC. This chain uses TRBV11-1 with TRBJ2-1, with 8 bases fitting TRBD2. V lost 1 base to trimming and J lost 7 bases; unmatched junction nucleotides: 15. This CDR3 comprises 18 residues. Germline V gene data show CDR1 as SGHAT and CDR2 as FQDESV (reference sequence).

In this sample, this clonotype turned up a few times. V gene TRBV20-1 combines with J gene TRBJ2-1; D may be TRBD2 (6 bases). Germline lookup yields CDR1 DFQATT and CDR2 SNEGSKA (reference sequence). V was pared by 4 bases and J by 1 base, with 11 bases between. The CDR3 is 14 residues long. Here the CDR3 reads CSAIGTSSYNEQFF. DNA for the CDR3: TGCAGTGCTATAGGGACTTCATCCTACAATGAGCAGTTCTTC.

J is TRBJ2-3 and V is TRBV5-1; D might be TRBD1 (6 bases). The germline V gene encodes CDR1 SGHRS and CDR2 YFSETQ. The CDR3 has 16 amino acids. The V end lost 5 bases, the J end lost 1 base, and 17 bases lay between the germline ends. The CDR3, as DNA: TGCGCCAGCAGGTCCTGGGGGCAGGGCGGCACAGATACGCAGTATTTT. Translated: CASRSWGQGGTDTQYF. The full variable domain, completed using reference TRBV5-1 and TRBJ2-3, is KAGVTQTPRYLIKTRGQQVTLSCSPISGHRSVSWYQQTPGQGLQFLFEYFSETQRNKGNFPGRFSGRQFSNSRSEMNVSTLELGDSALYLCASRSWGQGGTDTQYFGPGTRLTVL.

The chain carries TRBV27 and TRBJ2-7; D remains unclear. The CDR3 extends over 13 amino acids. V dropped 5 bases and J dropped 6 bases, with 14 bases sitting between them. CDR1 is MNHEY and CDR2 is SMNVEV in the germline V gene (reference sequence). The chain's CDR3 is CASSPQGRFEQYF. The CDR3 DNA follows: TGTGCCAGCAGTCCCCAAGGTCGGTTCGAGCAGTACTTC.

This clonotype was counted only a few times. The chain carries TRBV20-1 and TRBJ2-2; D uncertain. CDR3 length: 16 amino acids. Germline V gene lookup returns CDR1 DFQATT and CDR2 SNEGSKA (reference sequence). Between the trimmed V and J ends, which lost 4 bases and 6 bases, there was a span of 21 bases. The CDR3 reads CSATDPLGTESGELFF. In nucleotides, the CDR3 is TGCAGTGCTACAGACCCACTCGGAACGGAGTCCGGGGAGCTGTTTTTT.

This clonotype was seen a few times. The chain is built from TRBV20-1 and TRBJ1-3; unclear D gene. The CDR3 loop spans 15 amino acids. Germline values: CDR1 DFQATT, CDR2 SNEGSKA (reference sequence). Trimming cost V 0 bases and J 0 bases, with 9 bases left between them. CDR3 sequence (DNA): TGCAGTGCTAGAGATCCGCAGCACTCTGGAAACACCATATATTTT. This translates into CSARDPQHSGNTIYF.

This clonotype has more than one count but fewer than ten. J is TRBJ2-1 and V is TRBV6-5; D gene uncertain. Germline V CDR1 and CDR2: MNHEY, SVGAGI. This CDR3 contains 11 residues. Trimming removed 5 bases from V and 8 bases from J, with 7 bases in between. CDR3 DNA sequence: TGTGCCAGCAGTGACAACTATGAGCAGTTCTTC. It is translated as CASSDNYEQFF.

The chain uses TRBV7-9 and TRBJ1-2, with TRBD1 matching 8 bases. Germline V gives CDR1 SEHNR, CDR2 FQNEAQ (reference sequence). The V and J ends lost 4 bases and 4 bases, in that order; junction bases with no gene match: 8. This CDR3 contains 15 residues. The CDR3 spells CASSSGGAFGYGYTF. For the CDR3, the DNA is TGTGCCAGCAGCTCAGGGGGCGCATTTGGCTATGGCTACACCTTC.